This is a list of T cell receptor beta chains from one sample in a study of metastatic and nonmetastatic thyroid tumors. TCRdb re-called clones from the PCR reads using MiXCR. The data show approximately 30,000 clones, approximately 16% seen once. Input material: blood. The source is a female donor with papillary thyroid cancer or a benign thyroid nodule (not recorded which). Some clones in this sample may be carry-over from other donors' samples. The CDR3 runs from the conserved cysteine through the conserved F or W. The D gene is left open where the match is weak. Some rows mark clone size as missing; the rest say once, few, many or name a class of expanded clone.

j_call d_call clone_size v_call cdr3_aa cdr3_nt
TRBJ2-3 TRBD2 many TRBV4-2 CASSQDGTSGIYTQYF TGTGCCAGCAGCCAAGATGGGACTAGCGGGATATATACGCAGTATTTT
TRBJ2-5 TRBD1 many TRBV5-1 CASSPMGQGGETQYF TGCGCCAGCAGCCCGATGGGACAGGGGGGCGAGACCCAGTACTTC
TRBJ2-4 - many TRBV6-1 CASRTDRGGGNIQYF TGTGCCAGCAGGACCGACAGGGGAGGGGGAAACATTCAGTACTTC
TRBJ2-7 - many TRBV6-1 CASGERSSYEQYF TGTGCCTCCGGTGAACGGAGCTCCTACGAGCAGTACTTC
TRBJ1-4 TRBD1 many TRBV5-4 CASSLGGTADEKLFF TGTGCCAGCAGCTTGGGGGGGACAGCCGATGAAAAACTGTTTTTT
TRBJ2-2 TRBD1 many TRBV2 CASSLGQGNTGELFF TGTGCCAGCAGCCTTGGACAGGGAAACACCGGGGAGCTGTTTTTT
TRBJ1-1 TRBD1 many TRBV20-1 CSAVGQMGTEAFF TGCAGTGCTGTGGGACAGATGGGCACTGAAGCTTTCTTT
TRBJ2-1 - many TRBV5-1 CASSSSSGLYNEQFF TGCGCCAGCAGCTCGAGTAGCGGACTCTACAATGAGCAGTTCTTC
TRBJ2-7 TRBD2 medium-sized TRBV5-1 CASSLALGSGSYEQYF TGCGCCAGCAGCTTGGCCCTGGGGAGCGGGAGTTACGAGCAGTACTTC
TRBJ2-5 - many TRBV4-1 CASSPGGPAQYF TGCGCCAGCAGCCCCGGGGGCCCGGCCCAGTACTTC
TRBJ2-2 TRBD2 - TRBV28 CASSSGKRGNTGELFF TGTGCCAGCAGCTCAGGGAAGCGGGGGAACACCGGTGAGCTTTTTTTT
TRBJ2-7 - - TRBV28 CSIIEGNSYEQYF TGTTCCATCATTGAGGGAAACTCCTACGAGCAGTACTTC
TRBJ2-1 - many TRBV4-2 CASSQDGVENREQFF TGTGCCAGCAGCCAAGATGGTGTTGAGAATAGGGAGCAGTTCTTC
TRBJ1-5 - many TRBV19 CASSITVYGNQPQHF TGTGCCAGTAGTATAACCGTATATGGCAATCAGCCCCAGCATTTT
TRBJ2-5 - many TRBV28 CASSSHRRYETQYF TGTGCCAGCAGTTCGCACAGGAGGTACGAGACCCAGTACTTC
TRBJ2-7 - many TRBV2 CASSLGAGQAYEQYF TGTGCCAGCAGTCTAGGAGCTGGGCAGGCGTACGAGCAGTACTTC
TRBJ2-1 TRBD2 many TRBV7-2 CASSLGTSGMSSYNEQFF TGTGCCAGCAGCTTAGGGACTAGCGGAATGAGCTCCTACAATGAGCAGTTCTTC
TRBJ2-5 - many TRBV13 CASSLLYLRETQYF TGTGCCAGCAGCTTACTCTATCTTCGAGAGACCCAGTACTTC
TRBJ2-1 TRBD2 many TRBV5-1 CASSLYPSGSNEQFF TGCGCCAGCAGCTTGTATCCTAGCGGGAGCAATGAGCAGTTCTTC
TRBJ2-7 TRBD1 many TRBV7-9 CASSLERQGFEQYF TGTGCCAGCAGCTTAGAAAGACAGGGATTCGAGCAGTACTTC
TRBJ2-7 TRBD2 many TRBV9 CASSASGEAYEQYF TGTGCCAGCAGCGCTAGCGGGGAAGCCTACGAGCAGTACTTC
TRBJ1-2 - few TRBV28 CARKGKLLRGYTF TGTGCCAGAAAGGGCAAACTCTTAAGGGGCTACACCTTC
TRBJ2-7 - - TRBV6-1 CAGSYGLGFEQYF TGTGCCGGATCTTATGGATTGGGGTTCGAGCAGTACTTC
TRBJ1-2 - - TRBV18 CASSPSAGNGYTF TGTGCCAGCTCACCGTCTGCAGGGAATGGCTACACCTTC
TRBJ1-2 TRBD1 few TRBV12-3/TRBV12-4 CAGSLSDRGGGHTF TGTGCCGGCAGCCTCTCGGACAGGGGGGGAGGCCACACCTTC
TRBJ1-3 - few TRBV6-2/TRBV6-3 CASKLTVITSGNTIYF TGTGCCAGCAAACTGACCGTCATCACCTCTGGAAACACCATATATTTT
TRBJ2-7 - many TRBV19 CASRRTGSSYEQYF TGTGCCAGTAGGAGAACAGGGAGCTCCTACGAGCAGTACTTC
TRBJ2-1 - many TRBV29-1 CSVEDLGGENEQFF TGCAGCGTTGAAGATCTAGGGGGGGAGAATGAGCAGTTCTTC
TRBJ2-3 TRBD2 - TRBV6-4 CDNSEVAGGEDTQYF TGTGACAACAGTGAGGTAGCGGGAGGGGAAGATACGCAGTATTTT
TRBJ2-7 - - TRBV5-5 CASSPPYGEQYF TGTGCCAGCAGCCCTCCTTACGGGGAGCAGTACTTC
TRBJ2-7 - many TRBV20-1 CSASPGPTYEQYF TGCAGTGCTAGCCCGGGACCTACCTACGAGCAGTACTTC
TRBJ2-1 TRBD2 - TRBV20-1 CSASGLAGVRSYNEQFF TGCAGTGCTAGTGGACTAGCGGGAGTCCGCTCCTACAATGAGCAGTTCTTC
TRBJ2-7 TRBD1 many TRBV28 CASMVTGGYYEQYF TGTGCCAGCATGGTGACAGGGGGATATTACGAGCAGTACTTC
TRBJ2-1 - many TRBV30 CAWSVLGVNEQFF TGTGCCTGGAGTGTACTCGGGGTCAATGAGCAGTTCTTC
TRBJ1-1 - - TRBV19 CASSINEGSINTEAFF TGTGCCAGTAGTATTAATGAGGGGTCGATAAACACTGAAGCTTTCTTT
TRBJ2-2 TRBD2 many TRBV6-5 CASSYWTSGSTGELFF TGTGCCAGCAGTTACTGGACTAGCGGGAGTACCGGGGAGCTGTTTTTT
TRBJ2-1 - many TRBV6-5 CASSSAEAPSRNEQFF TGTGCCAGCAGTTCCGCCGAAGCTCCTTCGCGGAATGAGCAGTTCTTC
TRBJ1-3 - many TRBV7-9 CASSGNTIYF TGTGCCAGCTCTGGAAACACCATATATTTT
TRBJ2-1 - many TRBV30 CAWSVGGGSYNEQFF TGTGCCTGGAGTGTAGGGGGGGGCTCCTACAATGAGCAGTTCTTC
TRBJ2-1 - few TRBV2 CVSSGRTYNEQFF TGTGTCAGCAGTGGGCGCACCTACAATGAGCAGTTCTTC
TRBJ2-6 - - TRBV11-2 CASSRMGLGAGANFLTF TGTGCCAGCAGCCGCATGGGGTTAGGAGCTGGGGCCAACTTCCTGACTTTC
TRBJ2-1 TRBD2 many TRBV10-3 CAISEPLAGGPHEQFF TGTGCCATCAGTGAGCCACTAGCGGGAGGGCCCCATGAGCAGTTCTTC
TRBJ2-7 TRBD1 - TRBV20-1 CSATPGGEADEQYF TGCAGTGCAACACCAGGGGGCGAGGCTGACGAGCAGTACTTC
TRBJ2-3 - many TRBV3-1 CASSPYRIDTQYF TGTGCCAGCAGCCCTTACAGGATAGATACGCAGTATTTT